Shown below are 13 T cell receptor beta chains from a single sample sequenced in a study of blood T cell repertoires in COVID-19. Using immunoSEQ multiplex PCR, the repertoire was profiled, and TCRdb retains in-frame clones only, with some absent. The sample shows roughly 35,000 clones, approximately 78% of them seen only once. The sample comprised peripheral blood. The receptors here all came from a woman between 55 and 75 years old with acute or convalescent COVID-19.

The V gene is TRBV3-1 (or the pseudogene TRBV3-2), the J gene TRBJ2-6; unclear D gene. The CDR3 sequence is 20 residues long. The V and J ends lost 0 bases and 0 bases respectively, with 18 bases between them. CDR1 LGHDT and CDR2 YNNKEL come from the germline V gene (reference sequence). CDR3 amino acids: CASSQDLYLTVYSGANVLTF. CDR3 DNA: TGTGCCAGCAGCCAAGATTTATATTTGACTGTTTACTCTGGGGCCAACGTCCTGACTTTC.

About this clone itself: The sample has other DNA sequences that encode this CDR3 too. The rearrangement uses TRBV2 and TRBJ2-1, with TRBD1 as a possible D gene (6 bases). The CDR3 extends over 14 amino acids. Trimming took 9 bases from V and 5 from J, leaving 17 bases between them. Germline V gene lookup returns CDR1 SNHLY and CDR2 FYNNEI. CDR3 nucleotides: TGTGCCAGTAAGGGGGACGGAATGGACAATGAGCAGTTCTTC. Amino acid sequence: CASKGDGMDNEQFF. Drawing the rest from reference TRBV2 and TRBJ2-1, the complete variable domain is EPEVTQTPSHQVTQMGQEVILRCVPISNHLYFYWYRQILGQKVEFLVSFYNNEISEKSEIFDDQFSVERPDGSNFTLKIRSTKLEDSAMYFCASKGDGMDNEQFFGPGTRLTVL.

The chain employs TRBV5-1 and TRBJ2-3; no clear D. CDR3 length: 12 residues. The germline V gene has CDR1 SGHRS and CDR2 YFSETQ. Trimming stripped 5 bases from V and 3 bases from J, with 7 bases between. CDR3 nucleotides: TGCGCCAGCAGGATGAGGACAGATACGCAGTATTTT. Its protein product is CASRMRTDTQYF.

The chain links TRBV9 to TRBJ1-4, with D possibly TRBD1 on 6 matching bases. V was pared by 0 bases and J by 5 bases, with 14 bases between. The CDR3 has 16 residues. Per germline, CDR1 SGDLS and CDR2 YYNGEE. The CDR3 loop is CASSVAGQPLNEKLFF. In nucleotides, the CDR3 is TGTGCCAGCAGCGTAGCCGGACAGCCTTTAAATGAAAAACTGTTTTTT. The full variable domain, completed using reference TRBV9 and TRBJ1-4, is DSGVTQTPKHLITATGQRVTLRCSPRSGDLSVYWYQQSLDQGLQFLIQYYNGEERAKGNILERFSAQQFPDLHSELNLSSLELGDSALYFCASSVAGQPLNEKLFFGSGTQLSVL.

As DNA, the CDR3 is TGCGCCAGCAGCCTGTCTTACAATGAGCAGTTCTTC. It yields the protein CASSLSYNEQFF. The rearrangement joins TRBV5-1 to TRBJ2-1; D remains ambiguous. V lost 4 bases and J lost 4, with 6 bases in between. The CDR3 sequence is 12 residues long. The germline CDR1 and CDR2 sequences are SGHRS and YFSETQ.

This clone was detected a few times. The J gene is TRBJ2-7, the V gene TRBV3-1 (or the pseudogene TRBV3-2); no firm D call. Deletions cut 0 bases from V and 2 bases from J, with 2 bases between. CDR3 length equals 12 residues. Per the germline V gene, CDR1 is LGHDT and CDR2 is YNNKEL (reference sequence). CDR3 loop: CASSQDTYEQYF. Here the CDR3 DNA reads TGTGCCAGCAGCCAAGATACCTACGAGCAGTACTTC.

The rearrangement uses TRBV5-5 and TRBJ1-2, with TRBD1 matching 11 bases. CDR3 length: 14 residues. The ends lost 3 bases at V and 8 bases at J; junction bases unmatched: 6. Germline V gene sequence: CDR1 SGHKS, CDR2 YYEKEE (reference sequence). The CDR3, as DNA: TGTGCCAGCAGCTGGGACAGGGGGTCTGGGGGCTACACCTTC. This sequence encodes CASSWDRGSGGYTF. Drawing the rest from reference TRBV5-5 and TRBJ1-2, the complete variable domain is DAGVTQSPTHLIKTRGQQVTLRCSPISGHKSVSWYQQVLGQGPQFIFQYYEKEERGRGNFPDRFSARQFPNYSSELNVNALLLGDSALYLCASSWDRGSGGYTFGSGTRLTVV.

The chain joins TRBV10-2 to TRBJ2-1; weak D call: TRBD2 (5 bases). This CDR3 comprises 14 residues. CDR1 is WSHSY, CDR2 SAAADI, per germline. Between the trimmed V and J ends, which lost 4 bases and 0 bases, there was a span of 7 bases. In nucleotides, the CDR3 is TGCGCCAGCAGTGGAGGGAACTCCTACAATGAGCAGTTCTTC. Encoded protein: CASSGGNSYNEQFF.

The chain uses TRBV7-6 and TRBJ1-1; 7 bases map to TRBD1. This CDR3 has 16 amino acids. Per the germline V gene, CDR1 is SGHVS and CDR2 is FNYEAQ. Trimming cost V 5 bases and J 0 bases; bases outside gene matches: 9. The CDR3 region is CASSPGTGVLNTEAFF. The CDR3 DNA sequence: TGTGCCAGCAGCCCAGGAACAGGGGTGTTGAACACTGAAGCTTTCTTT.

This clone was counted only a few times. The chain employs TRBV5-1 and TRBJ2-7; 14 positions agree with TRBD2. Trimming cost V 4 bases and J 6 bases; bases outside gene matches: 6. From germline, CDR1 is SGHRS and CDR2 YFSETQ. CDR3 length equals 15 residues. CDR3 in DNA: TGCGCCAGCAGCGTCATGGGACTAGCGGGGGCCGAGCAGTACTTC. Its protein product is CASSVMGLAGAEQYF.

This chain uses TRBV6-6 with TRBJ2-5, with TRBD1 identical over 11 bases. There are 16 residues in the CDR3. Germline V CDR1 and CDR2: MNHNY, SVGAGI (reference sequence). J lost 4 bases, V lost 4 bases, and 8 bases had no gene match. Written as DNA, the CDR3 is TGTGCCAGCAGTTCGACCGGGACAGGGGGGCGAGAGACCCAGTACTTC. It translates to CASSSTGTGGRETQYF.

The chain is built from TRBV5-1 and TRBJ1-5; D is undetermined. The CDR3 is 15 residues long. Trimming removed 1 base from V and 5 bases from J, with 13 bases in between. Germline lookup yields CDR1 SGHRS and CDR2 YFSETQ. The chain's CDR3 is CASSLRPGRDQPQHF. The CDR3 nucleotides read TGCGCCAGCAGCTTGAGGCCGGGGAGGGATCAGCCCCAGCATTTT.

The V and J genes are TRBV18 and TRBJ2-1; 7 bases fit TRBD1. The V segment lost 3 bases and the J segment 9 bases; nucleotides outside the gene matches: 11. The CDR3 is 15 amino acids. CDR1 is KGHSH and CDR2 is LQKENI in the germline V gene. CDR3 coding DNA: TGTGCCAGCTCACCGGGACAGCCACGCGAGTCTGAGCAGTTCTTC. Translated, it gives CASSPGQPRESEQFF.